Listed below are T cell receptor beta chains from one sample, sequenced in a study of blood T cells in healthy people across ages. TCRdb analysed the 5' RACE reads with MiXCR anew, one entry per CDR3 protein. The profile shows some 700,000 distinct CDR3 sequences, approximately 39% of them singletons. The sequenced sample consisted of blood. The receptors here all came from a woman between 55 and 75 years old in good health. Each CDR3 is given with its conserved first and last residue. D genes are given only for firm matches. The listing skips clone size in some rows; elsewhere it reads once, few, many or a size class.

d_call: NA; clone_size: few; j_call: TRBJ2-7; v_call: TRBV6-5; cdr3_nt: TGTGCCAGCAGTTACTCGTCGGAAAATAAAAACTACGAGCAGTACTTC; cdr3_aa: CASSYSSENKNYEQYF
d_call: TRBD1; clone_size: NA; j_call: TRBJ2-2; v_call: TRBV3-1; cdr3_nt: TGTGCCAGCAGCCACCGACAGGGGACGAACACCGGGGAGCTGTTTTTT; cdr3_aa: CASSHRQGTNTGELFF
d_call: TRBD2; clone_size: NA; j_call: TRBJ2-1; v_call: TRBV12-3/TRBV12-4; cdr3_nt: TGTGCCAGCAGTCCCGGGACTAGCGGACCCTACAATGAGCAGTTCTTC; cdr3_aa: CASSPGTSGPYNEQFF
d_call: NA; clone_size: NA; j_call: TRBJ2-1; v_call: TRBV14; cdr3_nt: TGTGCCAGCAAAACCGGAGGGTCCCTCAATGAGCAGTTCTTC; cdr3_aa: CASKTGGSLNEQFF
d_call: TRBD2; clone_size: few; j_call: TRBJ2-1; v_call: TRBV20-1; cdr3_nt: TGCAGTGCTAGAGGCGGGGGGCCCTACAATGAGCAGTTCTTC; cdr3_aa: CSARGGGPYNEQFF
d_call: NA; clone_size: NA; j_call: TRBJ1-2; v_call: TRBV3-1; cdr3_nt: TGTGCCAGCAGCCATAACTATGGCTACACCTTC; cdr3_aa: CASSHNYGYTF
d_call: TRBD1; clone_size: many; j_call: TRBJ1-2; v_call: TRBV12-3/TRBV12-4; cdr3_nt: TGTGCCAGTAACACAGGGGACTATGGCTACACCTTC; cdr3_aa: CASNTGDYGYTF
d_call: NA; clone_size: NA; j_call: TRBJ1-1; v_call: TRBV9; cdr3_nt: TGTGCCAGCAGCGTAGCTTATCGGGGCGCGAACACTGAAGCTTTCTTT; cdr3_aa: CASSVAYRGANTEAFF
d_call: NA; clone_size: NA; j_call: TRBJ2-3; v_call: TRBV20-1; cdr3_nt: TGCAGTGCTAGCCCGGGTGGGACGGGAACAGATACGCAGTATTTT; cdr3_aa: CSASPGGTGTDTQYF
d_call: TRBD2; clone_size: NA; j_call: TRBJ2-3; v_call: TRBV6-2/TRBV6-3; cdr3_nt: TGTGCCAGCAGTGGGTTGACTAGCGGGAGCAGCACAGATACGCAGTATTTT; cdr3_aa: CASSGLTSGSSTDTQYF
d_call: TRBD2; clone_size: NA; j_call: TRBJ2-2; v_call: TRBV6-2/TRBV6-3; cdr3_nt: TGTGCCAGCAGCCCAGCGGGAGCGAACACCGGGGAGCTGTTTTTT; cdr3_aa: CASSPAGANTGELFF
d_call: NA; clone_size: NA; j_call: TRBJ2-1; v_call: TRBV6-2/TRBV6-3; cdr3_nt: TGTGCCAGCACCTTACAGGGTTACAATGAGCAGTTCTTC; cdr3_aa: CASTLQGYNEQFF
d_call: NA; clone_size: NA; j_call: TRBJ2-3; v_call: TRBV29-1; cdr3_nt: TGCAGCGTTGATCAGGGGTTTAGCACAGATACGCAGTATTTT; cdr3_aa: CSVDQGFSTDTQYF
d_call: NA; clone_size: NA; j_call: TRBJ2-7; v_call: TRBV7-9; cdr3_nt: TGTGCCAGCACCCCGGGGTCCGGGCAGTACTTC; cdr3_aa: CASTPGSGQYF
d_call: NA; clone_size: NA; j_call: TRBJ1-2; v_call: TRBV4-3; cdr3_nt: TGCGCCAGCAGCCAAGAGAAAGGGTTCAGCTATGGCTACACCTTC; cdr3_aa: CASSQEKGFSYGYTF
d_call: TRBD1; clone_size: NA; j_call: TRBJ2-5; v_call: TRBV11-1; cdr3_nt: TGTGCCAGCAGCTTCCTTCCACAGGGGGTTGGAGAGACCCAGTACTTC; cdr3_aa: CASSFLPQGVGETQYF
d_call: NA; clone_size: NA; j_call: TRBJ1-2; v_call: TRBV5-6; cdr3_nt: TGTGCCAGCAGCTTACCTAGACAGGTCACAGGCTACACCTTC; cdr3_aa: CASSLPRQVTGYTF
d_call: NA; clone_size: NA; j_call: TRBJ1-4; v_call: TRBV3-1; cdr3_nt: TGTGCCAGCAGCCCAGAAGGGGGAAAACTGTTTTTT; cdr3_aa: CASSPEGGKLFF
d_call: NA; clone_size: NA; j_call: TRBJ2-7; v_call: TRBV4-2; cdr3_nt: TGTGCCAGCAGCCAAGAACGGGTCACCTACAATGAGCAGTACTTC; cdr3_aa: CASSQERVTYNEQYF
d_call: NA; clone_size: NA; j_call: TRBJ1-5; v_call: TRBV20-1; cdr3_nt: TGCAGTGCTAGGGGGAATATAGATTATAGCAATCAGCCCCAGCATTTT; cdr3_aa: CSARGNIDYSNQPQHF
d_call: NA; clone_size: NA; j_call: TRBJ1-4; v_call: TRBV7-9; cdr3_nt: TGTGCCAGCAGCCTAATGGGGGATGAACTAGAAAAACTGTTTTTT; cdr3_aa: CASSLMGDELEKLFF
d_call: NA; clone_size: NA; j_call: TRBJ2-1; v_call: TRBV12-3/TRBV12-4; cdr3_nt: TGTGCCAGCAGCGACAGCCTCTCGCCGGGGAATGAGCAGTTCTTC; cdr3_aa: CASSDSLSPGNEQFF
d_call: NA; clone_size: NA; j_call: TRBJ1-2; v_call: TRBV27; cdr3_nt: TGTGCCAGCAGTTTAGGGGCAGGGGCGACTGGCTACACCTTC; cdr3_aa: CASSLGAGATGYTF
d_call: TRBD1; clone_size: NA; j_call: TRBJ2-3; v_call: TRBV6-5; cdr3_nt: TGTGCCAGCAGTTTAGGGACAGGGACCACAGATACGCAGTATTTT; cdr3_aa: CASSLGTGTTDTQYF
d_call: TRBD2; clone_size: NA; j_call: TRBJ2-7; v_call: TRBV7-2; cdr3_nt: TGTGCCAGCAGCTTAGAAAGCGGGGGCGGGGACGAGCAGTACTTC; cdr3_aa: CASSLESGGGDEQYF
d_call: TRBD1; clone_size: NA; j_call: TRBJ2-6; v_call: TRBV10-3; cdr3_nt: TGTGCCATCAGCCAGGGGGCCCCCTCTGGGGCCAACGTCCTGACTTTC; cdr3_aa: CAISQGAPSGANVLTF
d_call: NA; clone_size: NA; j_call: TRBJ2-5; v_call: TRBV7-9; cdr3_nt: TGTGCCAGCAGCTCAGGACTGGCGAGGAGGGAGCAGTACTTC; cdr3_aa: CASSSGLARREQYF
d_call: NA; clone_size: few; j_call: TRBJ2-3; v_call: TRBV7-2; cdr3_nt: TGTGCCAGCAGCTTAGCAGGCTCTCGCAGGGCAGATACGCAGTATTTT; cdr3_aa: CASSLAGSRRADTQYF
d_call: TRBD2; clone_size: few; j_call: TRBJ2-3; v_call: TRBV9; cdr3_nt: TGTGCCAGCAGCGTAGCTATGGGCGGGAGTGGAGATACGCAGTATTTT; cdr3_aa: CASSVAMGGSGDTQYF
d_call: NA; clone_size: many; j_call: TRBJ2-7; v_call: TRBV10-3; cdr3_nt: TGTGCCATCAGGTCCACCGACTTTAGCTACGAGCAGTACTTC; cdr3_aa: CAIRSTDFSYEQYF
d_call: TRBD2; clone_size: NA; j_call: TRBJ2-1; v_call: TRBV29-1; cdr3_nt: TGCAGCGTTGAGGGGGTTACGGCCCGGACTAGCGGACCGTACAATGAGCAGTTCTTC; cdr3_aa: CSVEGVTARTSGPYNEQFF
d_call: NA; clone_size: few; j_call: TRBJ2-7; v_call: TRBV3-1; cdr3_nt: TGTGCCAGCAGCCAAGAGGGGTCGACGTACGAGCAGTACTTC; cdr3_aa: CASSQEGSTYEQYF
d_call: NA; clone_size: few; j_call: TRBJ1-2; v_call: TRBV10-3; cdr3_nt: TGTGCCATCAGTGAAGGGGGATATGGCTACACCTTC; cdr3_aa: CAISEGGYGYTF
d_call: NA; clone_size: NA; j_call: TRBJ1-1; v_call: TRBV20-1; cdr3_nt: TGCAGTGACCTAAAGGGGCCCGGGACGAACACTGAAGCTTTCTTT; cdr3_aa: CSDLKGPGTNTEAFF
d_call: TRBD2; clone_size: NA; j_call: TRBJ2-1; v_call: TRBV5-1; cdr3_nt: TGCGCCAGCAGCCCGACTAGCGCAAACAATGAGCAGTTCTTC; cdr3_aa: CASSPTSANNEQFF
d_call: NA; clone_size: few; j_call: TRBJ2-7; v_call: TRBV28; cdr3_nt: TGTGCCATCCGGACAGCACTATCCTACGAGCAGTACTTC; cdr3_aa: CAIRTALSYEQYF
d_call: NA; clone_size: NA; j_call: TRBJ1-6; v_call: TRBV7-2; cdr3_nt: TGTGCCAGCAACCGATCCGGGGGCGGTTCACCCCTCCACTTT; cdr3_aa: CASNRSGGGSPLHF
d_call: TRBD2; clone_size: few; j_call: TRBJ2-7; v_call: TRBV20-1; cdr3_nt: TGCAGTGCTAGAGATGGGACTAGCGGTCCCTACGAGCAGTACTTC; cdr3_aa: CSARDGTSGPYEQYF
d_call: TRBD2; clone_size: NA; j_call: TRBJ2-7; v_call: TRBV20-1; cdr3_nt: TGCAGTGCTAGATCCCCTAGCGGGGCTGGCTACGAGCAGTACTTC; cdr3_aa: CSARSPSGAGYEQYF
d_call: TRBD1; clone_size: few; j_call: TRBJ1-2; v_call: TRBV5-1; cdr3_nt: TGCGCCAGCAGCACGGGACAGGGTGCGGACTATGGCTACACCTTC; cdr3_aa: CASSTGQGADYGYTF
d_call: NA; clone_size: NA; j_call: TRBJ1-4; v_call: TRBV7-9; cdr3_nt: TGTGCCAGCAGCCCCACAGGAGTACGGCTGTTTTTT; cdr3_aa: CASSPTGVRLFF
d_call: TRBD1; clone_size: NA; j_call: TRBJ2-7; v_call: TRBV29-1; cdr3_nt: TGCAGCGTTGTGGACAGGACTCCCTACGAGCAGTACTTC; cdr3_aa: CSVVDRTPYEQYF
d_call: NA; clone_size: many; j_call: TRBJ2-7; v_call: TRBV3-1; cdr3_nt: TGTGCCAGCAGCCAGGACCTCTACGAGCAGTACTTC; cdr3_aa: CASSQDLYEQYF
d_call: TRBD2; clone_size: few; j_call: TRBJ2-3; v_call: TRBV7-9; cdr3_nt: TGTGCCAGCAGCTTAGCATTCGGAAGCCTAGCGGGCACAGATACGCAGTATTTT; cdr3_aa: CASSLAFGSLAGTDTQYF
d_call: NA; clone_size: NA; j_call: TRBJ1-2; v_call: TRBV5-1; cdr3_nt: TGCGCCAGCAGCTTGTTGGATCCGAAGTACTATGGCTACACCTTC; cdr3_aa: CASSLLDPKYYGYTF
d_call: NA; clone_size: NA; j_call: TRBJ2-3; v_call: TRBV27; cdr3_nt: TGTGCCAGCAGTCTCAAGGGCGCCCACACAGATACGCAGTATTTT; cdr3_aa: CASSLKGAHTDTQYF
d_call: NA; clone_size: NA; j_call: TRBJ1-2; v_call: TRBV29-1; cdr3_nt: TGCAGCGTTGATCAGCCCAACTATGGCTACACCTTC; cdr3_aa: CSVDQPNYGYTF
d_call: NA; clone_size: NA; j_call: TRBJ1-2; v_call: TRBV25-1; cdr3_nt: TGTGCCAGCAGTGGGCCCGCGGTTGGTGGCTACACCTTC; cdr3_aa: CASSGPAVGGYTF
d_call: TRBD1; clone_size: NA; j_call: TRBJ2-2; v_call: TRBV6-2/TRBV6-3; cdr3_nt: TGTGCCAGCACCTCCAGACAGGGGACGCGGACCGGGGAGCTGTTTTTT; cdr3_aa: CASTSRQGTRTGELFF
d_call: NA; clone_size: few; j_call: TRBJ1-6; v_call: TRBV19; cdr3_nt: TGTGCCAGTAGTATGAGGGGCCCCAATTCACCCCTCCACTTT; cdr3_aa: CASSMRGPNSPLHF
d_call: TRBD2; clone_size: NA; j_call: TRBJ2-6; v_call: TRBV5-4; cdr3_nt: TGTGCCAGCAGTCCCGGGACTAGCGTTTCTGGGGCCAACGTCCTGACTTTC; cdr3_aa: CASSPGTSVSGANVLTF
d_call: TRBD1; clone_size: NA; j_call: TRBJ2-7; v_call: TRBV5-1; cdr3_nt: TGCGCCAGCAGCTTTGGACAGGGGCTCTACGAGCAGTACTTC; cdr3_aa: CASSFGQGLYEQYF
d_call: TRBD2; clone_size: many; j_call: TRBJ2-7; v_call: TRBV4-3; cdr3_nt: TGTGCCAGCAGCCAAGCTAGCGGAGCCTACGAGCAGTACTTC; cdr3_aa: CASSQASGAYEQYF
d_call: TRBD2; clone_size: NA; j_call: TRBJ2-3; v_call: TRBV2; cdr3_nt: TGTGCCAGCGAACAAGGGACTAGCTCGGATACGCAGTATTTT; cdr3_aa: CASEQGTSSDTQYF
d_call: TRBD2; clone_size: once; j_call: TRBJ2-7; v_call: TRBV29-1; cdr3_nt: TGCAGCGTTGAAGAAGGGGCAGCGGGGGGTGGTGAGCAGTACTTC; cdr3_aa: CSVEEGAAGGGEQYF
d_call: NA; clone_size: NA; j_call: TRBJ1-2; v_call: TRBV7-9; cdr3_nt: TGTGCCAGCAGCCTCGCGGGACCGCTCAACTATGGCTACACCTTC; cdr3_aa: CASSLAGPLNYGYTF
d_call: NA; clone_size: few; j_call: TRBJ2-6; v_call: TRBV10-3; cdr3_nt: TGTGCCATCAGCGGGTTTGCTGGGGCCAACGTCCTGACTTTC; cdr3_aa: CAISGFAGANVLTF
d_call: TRBD1; clone_size: NA; j_call: TRBJ2-4; v_call: TRBV18; cdr3_nt: TGTGCCAGCTCCACACAGGGGAGTAGGAACATTCAGTACTTC; cdr3_aa: CASSTQGSRNIQYF
d_call: TRBD2; clone_size: NA; j_call: TRBJ2-7; v_call: TRBV20-1; cdr3_nt: TGCAGTGCTGGGATGGCGGGAGGCTCCTACGAGCAGTACTTC; cdr3_aa: CSAGMAGGSYEQYF
d_call: TRBD2; clone_size: NA; j_call: TRBJ2-1; v_call: TRBV9; cdr3_nt: TGTGCCAGCAGCGTCGGTCTAGCGGGAATTGAGCAGTTCTTC; cdr3_aa: CASSVGLAGIEQFF